This passage covers 22 T cell receptor beta chains from one sample sequenced in a study of blood T cells in healthy people across ages. A J-beta primer mix and a sample-barcoded 5' primer were used in a second PCR of about 6 to 12 cycles. MiXCR, applied by TCRdb to the 5' RACE reads, yields one record per CDR3 protein. The data hold 1.5 million to 2 million distinct CDR3 sequences, with about 30% observed a single time. Sequences were obtained from blood. Receptors were obtained from a woman aged 25-40 years in good health.

This clonotype was seen a handful of times. This chain connects TRBV15 to TRBJ2-3, with 8 positions matching TRBD2. This CDR3 has 21 residues. V lost 0 bases and J lost 4; bases outside the gene matches: 21. Per germline, CDR1 LNHNV and CDR2 YYDKDF (reference sequence). Written as DNA, the CDR3 is TGTGCCACCAGCAGAGATTCGGGGGGGACATTCACCGGACACAGTTCAGATACGCAGTATTTT. This gives the protein CATSRDSGGTFTGHSSDTQYF.

This clonotype turned up a few times. The junction differs from germline at one of its ends, possibly a read error. The gene calls are TRBV12-5 and TRBJ2-3, with D possibly being TRBD1 (5 bases). Germline V gene lookup returns CDR1 LGHNT and CDR2 FRNRAP. There are 13 residues in the CDR3. The CDR3 DNA is TGTGCTAGTGGTTTACGAGACACAGGTACGCAGTATTTT. Its protein product is CASGLRDTGTQYF.

This clonotype showed up just a few times. The J gene is TRBJ1-5, the V gene TRBV5-5, with 9 bases that match TRBD1. The junction had 5 bases not matched to a gene; V was cut back by 4 bases and J by 0 bases. The germline gives CDR1 SGHKS, CDR2 YYEKEE (reference sequence). The CDR3 has 16 amino acids. Written as DNA, the CDR3 is TGTGCCAGCAGCGGCGGACAGGGGAATAGCAATCAGCCCCAGCATTTT. Residues: CASSGGQGNSNQPQHF.

This clonotype showed up just a few times. V and J are TRBV7-9 and TRBJ1-6; 7 bases agree with TRBD1. V shed 4 bases, J shed 2 bases, and the junction held 5 bases outside the gene matches. Germline values: CDR1 SEHNR, CDR2 FQNEAQ (reference sequence). The CDR3 is 16 residues long. The CDR3 spells CASSSTGVPYNSPLHF. The CDR3 DNA reads as TGTGCCAGCAGCTCAACAGGGGTCCCCTATAATTCACCCCTCCACTTT.

To note about this clonotype: One junction end disagrees with the germline gene, perhaps due to a read error. The chain uses TRBV27 and TRBJ2-1, with 16 nucleotides matching TRBD2. The CDR3 has 19 amino acids. CDR1 MNHEY and CDR2 SMNVEV come from the germline V gene (reference sequence). The CDR3 spells CASSSYRGLAGGSYNEQIF. The DNA of the CDR3 is TGTGCCAGCAGTTCCTACCGGGGACTAGCGGGAGGGAGCTACAATGAGCAGATCTTC.

This clonotype showed up just a few times. The gene calls are TRBV5-1 and TRBJ1-5, with D possibly TRBD1 on 5 matching bases. There are 16 residues in the CDR3. CDR1 and CDR2 from the germline V gene are SGHRS and YFSETQ. V was shortened by 0 bases and J by 4 bases, with 14 bases between the two germline ends. The CDR3 reads CASSLVPGSGNQPQHF. Here the CDR3 DNA reads TGCGCCAGCAGCTTGGTGCCAGGGTCGGGGAATCAGCCCCAGCATTTT.

This clonotype was counted ten times or more. The rearrangement joins TRBV12-3 or TRBV12-4 to TRBJ2-1, with TRBD2 identical over 9 bases. J was trimmed by 8 bases and V by 6 bases; bases with no gene match: 11. CDR3 size: 15 residues. Here the CDR3 reads CASSRQAGGPHEQFF. The DNA of the CDR3 is TGTGCCAGCAGCCGCCAAGCGGGGGGACCCCATGAGCAGTTCTTC.

This clonotype was seen more than once but under ten times. V gene TRBV18 combines with J gene TRBJ2-1; 7 nucleotides match TRBD1. Per the germline V gene, CDR1 is KGHSH and CDR2 is LQKENI. This CDR3 has 13 residues. The V and J ends lost 11 bases and 5 bases, in that order; junction bases with no gene match: 9. CDR3 in DNA: TGTGCCTCCCTGGACAGGTTCAACAATGAGCAGTTCTTC. Translation: CASLDRFNNEQFF.

This clonotype came up a few times. The CDR3, as DNA: TGCAGTGCTGGAGGAGGCAGAACAGGGGGACTGGGCGAGCAGTACTTC. Protein sequence: CSAGGGRTGGLGEQYF. The V and J genes are TRBV20-1 and TRBJ2-7; 8 nucleotides match TRBD1. The CDR3 has 16 residues. Germline V lookup: CDR1 DFQATT, CDR2 SNEGSKA (reference sequence). Losses at the gene ends were 5 bases for V and 6 bases for J; bases not matched to a gene: 18.

The gene calls are TRBV18 and TRBJ2-3; D call uncertain. V was trimmed by 3 bases and J by 0 bases, leaving 4 bases between them. This CDR3 comprises 13 residues. Germline V gene sequence: CDR1 KGHSH, CDR2 LQKENI. The CDR3 DNA is TGTGCCAGCTCACCTTTCAGCACAGATACGCAGTATTTT. As protein: CASSPFSTDTQYF.

The CDR3 coding sequence is TGTGCCAGCAGTTACTCCTACATGGATTATGGCTACACCTTC. Translating it yields CASSYSYMDYGYTF. V is TRBV6-5 and J is TRBJ1-2; no firm D call. Trimming shortened V by 0 bases and J by 5 bases, and 10 bases separated the two germline ends. This CDR3 has 14 residues. From germline, CDR1 is MNHEY and CDR2 SVGAGI.

Notes on this clonotype: A junction end diverges from the germline sequence, so it may reflect a read error. This chain joins TRBV4-3 and TRBJ2-2, with 8 bases identical to TRBD2. CDR1 and CDR2 from the germline V gene are LGHNA and YSLEER. The CDR3 runs 14 residues. CDR3 DNA: TGCGCCAACAGCCGGGGGGGGGCGACGGGGGAGCTGTTTTTT. Translated, it gives CANSRGGATGELFF.

This sequence joins TRBV6-5 and TRBJ2-3, with 9 bases that match TRBD1. This CDR3 is 15 amino acids long. The J segment lost 3 bases and the V segment lost 6 bases, leaving 7 bases of the junction unmatched. In germline, CDR1 is MNHEY, CDR2 SVGAGI. The CDR3 DNA sequence: TGTGCCAGCAGATACCGGGACAGGGCTACAGATACGCAGTATTTT. This encodes CASRYRDRATDTQYF.

The rearrangement joins TRBV5-1 to TRBJ1-1, with D possibly matching TRBD1 (5 bases). Germline CDR1 is SGHRS and CDR2 is YFSETQ. With 7 bases removed from V and 0 bases from J, the gap between germline ends came to 13 bases. The CDR3 totals 14 residues. DNA for the CDR3: TGCGCCAGCCGAATGGACAACATGAACACTGAAGCTTTCTTT. It encodes CASRMDNMNTEAFF.

This chain uses TRBV9 with TRBJ2-5, with D perhaps matching TRBD2 (5 bases). CDR1 and CDR2 (germline): SGDLS, YYNGEE. V lost 4 bases and J lost 4, with 14 bases in between. The length of the CDR3 is 14 residues. The CDR3 DNA sequence: TGTGCCAGCAGCATTGGGAGTCCCCCAGAGACCCAGTACTTC. It specifies CASSIGSPPETQYF.

This chain links TRBV12-3 or TRBV12-4 with TRBJ1-5; no clear D. The CDR3 extends over 13 amino acids. V lost 0 bases and J lost 9, with 9 bases in between. In DNA, the CDR3 is TGTGCCAGCAGTTTAGCCTCCCTGGCGCCCCAGCATTTT. It codes for CASSLASLAPQHF.

This clonotype was seen ten or more times. The chain is built from TRBV29-1 and TRBJ2-7, with a possible D match to TRBD1 (7 bases). The CDR3 runs 13 residues. The V and J ends lost 7 bases and 6 bases respectively, with 19 bases between them. Germline lookup yields CDR1 SQVTM and CDR2 ANQGSEA. This CDR3 is CSARRGQGSEQYF. CDR3 nucleotide sequence: TGCAGCGCCCGGAGGGGGCAGGGTTCCGAGCAGTACTTC.

Comments on this clonotype: The junction and the germline gene differ at one end; a read error may be behind it. The chain combines TRBV12-3 or TRBV12-4 with TRBJ2-3; maybe TRBD2 (5 bases). CDR3 length equals 14 residues. In nucleotides, the CDR3 is TGTGCCAGCAGTTTACGAGGGAACACAGATGCGCAGTATTTT. Translation gives CASSLRGNTDAQYF.

This clonotype was counted many times. J is TRBJ2-3 and V is TRBV20-1; tentatively, D is TRBD2 (6 bases). V shed 2 bases and J shed 7 bases, with 13 bases lying between them. This CDR3 spans 13 amino acids. Germline V gene lookup returns CDR1 DFQATT and CDR2 SNEGSKA (reference sequence). The CDR3 protein is CSARSLGGNTQYF. The DNA for the CDR3 is TGCAGTGCTAGATCGCTCGGCGGGAATACGCAGTATTTT.

The rearrangement links TRBV7-6 to TRBJ2-3; a possible D gene is TRBD2 (6 bases). From germline, CDR1 is SGHVS and CDR2 FNYEAQ. This CDR3 contains 14 residues. V lost 6 bases, J lost 6 bases, and 16 bases lay in between. The CDR3 here is CASSSASRGDTQYF. CDR3 nucleotide sequence: TGTGCCAGCAGTTCGGCTAGCCGGGGGGATACGCAGTATTTT.

The rearrangement joins TRBV12-5 to TRBJ1-5; D call uncertain. The CDR3 extends over 15 amino acids. Germline lookup yields CDR1 LGHNT and CDR2 FRNRAP. Trimming pared 0 bases from V and 3 bases from J, leaving 9 bases between. The CDR3 region is CASGLVLGNNQPQHF. CDR3 nucleotides: TGTGCTAGTGGTTTGGTACTGGGAAACAATCAGCCCCAGCATTTT.

This clonotype was found many times. The chain carries TRBV11-2 and TRBJ2-1, with TRBD2 matching 11 bases. Germline assignment: CDR1 SGHAT and CDR2 FQNNGV. The junction had 8 bases not matched to a gene; V was cut back by 3 bases and J by 10 bases. CDR3 size: 15 residues. CDR3 sequence: CASSFRLAGRGEQFF. CDR3 DNA sequence: TGTGCCAGCAGCTTCCGACTAGCGGGAAGAGGGGAGCAGTTCTTC.